This T cell receptor (beta chain) was sequenced during a study of cytomegalovirus exposure and HLA in healthy donors. At the level of the study: The study placed about 86% of its roughly 410 genotyped donors in the Caucasian-associated ancestry cluster.

Study findings and constraints: Sequencing artifact likely explains a cluster of highly shared sequence variants. The authors enumerated over 150 TCR beta chains as linked to cytomegalovirus. The classifier, whose performance was assessed in both the original and validation cohorts, reportedly diagnosed cytomegalovirus status with high specificity and sensitivity.

Turning to this clone: Its specificity is unknown.

Germline CDR1 and CDR2: GTSNPN and SVGIG (reference sequence). V gave up 0 bases and J gave up 4 bases, with 10 bases separating them. The CDR3 totals 14 residues. The PCR ran on 60 Vbeta and 13 Jbeta primers. Sequencing used immunoSEQ multiplex PCR; TCRdb keeps in-frame clones, though not all of them. The sample lists around 170,000 clones, around 82% occurring once. The V call is TRBV30, the J call TRBJ1-3; possible D gene TRBD1, 5 bases. The receptor was isolated from a man in his 60s in good health and CMV-seronegative. Material: PBMCs. Here the CDR3 reads CAWSVLRGGNTIYF. The CDR3 DNA reads TGTGCCTGGAGTGTACTGCGGGGCGGAAACACCATATATTTT.